One sample yielded the 17 T cell receptor beta chains listed below, sequenced in a study of blood T cell repertoires in COVID-19. Method: immunoSEQ multiplex PCR; TCRdb's copy keeps in-frame clones and lacks some. Of roughly 78,000 clones listed, around 90% are singletons. Source material: peripheral blood. The receptor set was obtained from a middle-aged man with acute or convalescent COVID-19.

The J gene is TRBJ1-2, the V gene TRBV25-1, with 7 bases lining up with TRBD1. Trimming removed 3 bases from V and 7 bases from J; junction bases left unmatched: 14. This CDR3 has 16 amino acids. CDR1 is MGHDK, CDR2 SYGVNS, per germline. CDR3 nucleotide sequence: TGTGCCAGCAGTGACTCACACACAGGGGCGAGGGGTGGCTACACCTTC. Its translation: CASSDSHTGARGGYTF.

This chain connects TRBV7-8 to TRBJ2-3, with 7 bases that match TRBD1. Trimming took 5 bases from V and 2 from J; bases not matched to a gene: 7. Germline-derived CDR1 and CDR2 are SGHVS and FQNEAQ. The CDR3 consists of 15 residues. For the CDR3, the DNA is TGTGCCAGCAGCCTCCGGACAGGACTCACAGATACGCAGTATTTT. Encoded protein: CASSLRTGLTDTQYF.

The chain is built from TRBV10-1 and TRBJ2-7; D perhaps matches TRBD1 (5 bases). This CDR3 has 13 amino acids. The germline V and J ends were trimmed by 9 bases and 2 bases, with 14 bases remaining between them. The V gene's germline CDR1 is WNHNN and CDR2 SYGVQD (reference sequence). CDR3 sequence reads: CASSSDKTYEQYF. In DNA, the CDR3 is TGCGCCAGTTCCTCGGACAAGACCTACGAGCAGTACTTC.

The chain joins TRBV6-6 to TRBJ2-5; perhaps TRBD2 as D (6 bases). Trimming left V 5 bases short and J 5 bases short, with 18 bases between. Germline values: CDR1 MNHNY, CDR2 SVGAGI (reference sequence). The length of the CDR3 is 15 residues. CDR3 sequence reads: CASSPRTLGGETQYF. Written as DNA, the CDR3 is TGTGCCAGCAGTCCCCGGACCCTCGGAGGGGAGACCCAGTACTTC.

This clone was recorded once. This chain uses TRBV28 with TRBJ1-3, with 8 bases identical to TRBD1. V lost 10 bases to trimming and J lost 0 bases; unmatched junction nucleotides: 8. The CDR3 contains 15 residues. Germline lookup yields CDR1 MDHEN and CDR2 SYDVKM. This CDR3 is CATSGQDYSGNTIYF. In DNA, the CDR3 is TGTGCCACCTCGGGACAGGACTACTCTGGAAACACCATATATTTT.

The V and J genes are TRBV9 and TRBJ2-5; D unresolved. The CDR3 is 13 amino acids. The V end lost 4 bases, the J end lost 0 bases, and 7 bases lay between the germline ends. Germline V CDR1 and CDR2: SGDLS, YYNGEE. The CDR3 region has the DNA TGTGCCAGCAGCCCCAGGTACCAAGAGACCCAGTACTTC. Amino acids: CASSPRYQETQYF.

The gene calls are TRBV2 and TRBJ1-2; TRBD1 is a possible D gene (6 bases). This CDR3 has 15 amino acids. CDR1 and CDR2 (germline): SNHLY, FYNNEI. The V and J ends lost 7 bases and 5 bases respectively, with 20 bases between them. CDR3 region: CASIQGGGRSYGYTF. The CDR3 bases are TGTGCCAGCATTCAAGGCGGGGGGCGCTCTTATGGCTACACCTTC. Variable domain in full (rest from reference TRBV2 and TRBJ1-2): EPEVTQTPSHQVTQMGQEVILRCVPISNHLYFYWYRQILGQKVEFLVSFYNNEISEKSEIFDDQFSVERPDGSNFTLKIRSTKLEDSAMYFCASIQGGGRSYGYTFGSGTRLTVV.

The genes are TRBV7-6 and TRBJ2-2; D remains unclear. This CDR3 is 17 amino acids long. Trimming stripped 5 bases from V and 0 bases from J, with 16 bases between. Germline assignment: CDR1 SGHVS and CDR2 FNYEAQ. The CDR3 DNA sequence: TGTGCCAGCAGCCGACCAGGAAGACGGACGAACACCGGGGAGCTGTTTTTT. It codes for CASSRPGRRTNTGELFF.

The CDR3 DNA is TGTGCCAGCCGAACAGGGAATGAAAAACTGTTTTTT. It codes for CASRTGNEKLFF. V and J are TRBV6-5 and TRBJ1-4; a possible D gene is TRBD1 (6 bases). From germline, CDR1 is MNHEY and CDR2 SVGAGI. Trimming shortened V by 8 bases and J by 5 bases, and 9 bases separated the two germline ends. The CDR3 has 12 amino acids.

This clone came up a few times. This rearrangement joins TRBV27 to TRBJ2-3; a possible D gene is TRBD2 (6 bases). Per the germline V gene, CDR1 is MNHEY and CDR2 is SMNVEV (reference sequence). The CDR3 runs 17 residues. V lost 4 bases, J lost 0 bases, and 17 bases lay in between. CDR3 sequence reads: CASSSFRVAASTDTQYF. CDR3 in DNA: TGTGCCAGCAGTTCCTTCCGGGTAGCGGCAAGCACAGATACGCAGTATTTT.

J is TRBJ1-3 and V is TRBV4-1; a weak D match, TRBD1 (5 bases). V was clipped by 4 bases and J by 0 bases, with 16 bases between them. Germline CDR1 is MGHRA and CDR2 is YSYEKL. The CDR3 is 17 amino acids. The CDR3 sequence: CASSPKSGGVSGNTIYF. Written as DNA, the CDR3 is TGCGCCAGCAGCCCCAAGTCGGGGGGGGTCTCTGGAAACACCATATATTTT.

The chain couples TRBV12-3 or TRBV12-4 to TRBJ2-1; D possibly corresponds to TRBD1 (5 bases). V lost 6 bases, J lost 12 bases, and 12 bases lay in between. The CDR3 covers 11 residues. The CDR3 reads CASSLQQGQFF. CDR3 DNA: TGTGCCAGCAGCCTACAGCAGGGGCAGTTCTTC.

This clone occurred a few times. The chain couples TRBV6-5 to TRBJ2-2; 7 nucleotides match TRBD1. The CDR3 has 12 amino acids. CDR1 is MNHEY and CDR2 is SVGAGI in the germline V gene. The J segment lost 5 bases and the V segment lost 10 bases, leaving 4 bases of the junction unmatched. The CDR3 DNA reads TGTGCCACGACAGGGACGACCGGGGAGCTGTTTTTT. It codes for CATTGTTGELFF.

The chain is built from TRBV7-2 and TRBJ2-1; unclear D gene. The CDR3 runs 13 residues. Germline values: CDR1 SGHTA, CDR2 FQGNSA. The V end lost 0 bases, the J end lost 7 bases, and 7 bases lay between the germline ends. The CDR3 DNA sequence: TGTGCCAGCAGCTTAGCTGACTTGAATGAGCAGTTCTTC. Protein sequence: CASSLADLNEQFF.

CDR3 nucleotide sequence: TGTGCCATCAGCCCCGTAAGGGGCGCTGGGAACACTGAAGCTTTCTTT. Translating gives CAISPVRGAGNTEAFF. The chain combines TRBV10-3 with TRBJ1-1; possibly TRBD1 for D (5 bases). Germline-derived CDR1 and CDR2 are ENHRY and SYGVKD. Trimming shortened V by 6 bases and J by 1 base, and 18 bases separated the two germline ends. The CDR3 contains 16 residues.

The genes are TRBV5-1 and TRBJ1-3; TRBD1 aligns across 8 bases. V was clipped by 4 bases and J by 0 bases; unmatched bases: 9. Germline V gene lookup returns CDR1 SGHRS and CDR2 YFSETQ. This CDR3 region has 17 residues. The CDR3 sequence is CASSDPGQVFSGNTIYF. As DNA, the CDR3 is TGCGCCAGCAGCGACCCGGGACAGGTTTTCTCTGGAAACACCATATATTTT.

The chain links TRBV6-5 to TRBJ2-7; 8 nucleotides align to TRBD1. The CDR3 is 16 residues long. V lost 0 bases, J lost 4 bases, and 8 bases stayed unmatched. The germline gives CDR1 MNHEY, CDR2 SVGAGI. Here the CDR3 DNA reads TGTGCCAGCAGTTACTCGAAGGGCAGGGGGCAGTACGAGCAGTACTTC. Residues: CASSYSKGRGQYEQYF.